The clone carrying this T cell receptor beta chain was observed a single time. Germline V gives CDR1 SGHDT, CDR2 YYEEEE. V dropped 2 bases and J dropped 7 bases, with 10 bases sitting between them. The CDR3 runs to 14 residues. These data are taken from a study of blood T cell repertoires in COVID-19. Study as a whole: T cells, B-cell-depleted T cells, or PBMCs provided the cDNA or gDNA that served as material.

Some clones are missing from TCRdb's copy, which holds only in-frame ones; the method was immunoSEQ multiplex PCR. The repertoire holds 250,000 to 350,000 clones, with nearly 90% as singletons. This sequence joins TRBV5-6 and TRBJ1-6; D possibly corresponds to TRBD1 (5 bases). This TCR derives from a woman aged 18-29 years with acute COVID-19. Sequenced: PBMCs or T cells enriched from blood (not recorded which). CDR3 coding DNA: TGTGCCAGCAGCTTCGCCGACAGAAATTCACCCCTCCACTTT. Amino acids: CASSFADRNSPLHF.